These 29 T cell receptor beta chains share one sample of origin, sequenced in a study of blood T cell repertoires in COVID-19. Measured with immunoSEQ multiplex PCR; TCRdb has only the in-frame clones, and not every one. The table records 28,000 or so clones, roughly 90% of them present only once. Sequenced sample: peripheral blood. The receptors originated from a human donor in a cohort sampled during active COVID-19.

The chain carries TRBV20-1 and TRBJ2-1, with 8 bases identical to TRBD2. Germline CDR1 reads DFQATT; CDR2 reads SNEGSKA (reference sequence). The CDR3 spans 11 residues. The trim removed 1 base at V and 15 bases at J, leaving 5 bases unmatched. CDR3 sequence: CSARGSGGLFF. CDR3 bases: TGCAGTGCTAGAGGAAGCGGGGGTCTGTTCTTC.

The gene calls are TRBV4-2 and TRBJ1-6; the match to TRBD1 covers 7 bases. V shed 0 bases and J 8 bases; nucleotides not matched to a gene: 10. The length of the CDR3 is 17 residues. CDR1 and CDR2 from the germline V gene are LGHNA and YNFKEQ. The CDR3 bases are TGTGCCAGCAGCCAAGATCATGCGGGGACAGCCCATTCACCCCTCCACTTT. It encodes CASSQDHAGTAHSPLHF.

This CDR3 reads CASSVEGGAGNTIYF. In DNA, the CDR3 is TGTGCCAGCAGCGTAGAAGGAGGGGCTGGAAACACCATATATTTT. The chain has TRBV9 and TRBJ1-3, with D perhaps TRBD1 (5 bases). The CDR3 consists of 15 residues. Trimming cost V 0 bases and J 2 bases, with 9 bases left between them. Germline CDR1 and CDR2: SGDLS and YYNGEE.

The chain employs TRBV6-5 and TRBJ1-1; D is unresolved. The germline V and J ends were trimmed by 7 bases and 5 bases, with 14 bases remaining between them. CDR1 is MNHEY and CDR2 is SVGAGI in the germline V gene. CDR3 length equals 13 residues. CDR3 nucleotides: TGTGCCAGCAAGGGATTTGGAGGGACTGAAGCTTTCTTT. Its protein product is CASKGFGGTEAFF.

CDR3 loop: CASSPRENQPQHF. CDR3 nucleotides: TGTGCCAGCAGCCCCCGGGAGAATCAGCCCCAGCATTTT. The J gene is TRBJ1-5, the V gene TRBV11-2; D ambiguous. The CDR3 covers 13 residues. The V end lost 5 bases, the J end lost 4 bases, and 9 bases lay between the germline ends. Germline lookup yields CDR1 SGHAT and CDR2 FQNNGV.

This sequence joins TRBV10-3 and TRBJ2-2; 14 positions agree with TRBD2. This CDR3 region has 17 residues. Trimming took 6 bases from V and 1 from J; bases not matched to a gene: 4. Per the germline V gene, CDR1 is ENHRY and CDR2 is SYGVKD. CDR3 sequence: CAISGTSGGRNTGELFF. Here the CDR3 DNA reads TGTGCCATCAGCGGGACTAGCGGGGGACGGAACACCGGGGAGCTGTTTTTT.

Only a few counts were recorded for this clone. The chain recombines TRBV4-3 with TRBJ2-7, with a weak D call TRBD1 (6 bases). V was cut by 1 base and J by 2 bases, with 12 bases left in between. Germline V gene data show CDR1 as LGHNA and CDR2 as YSLEER. This CDR3 is built from 15 residues. CDR3 amino acids: CASSQGGQGPYEQYF. The CDR3 bases are TGCGCCAGCAGCCAAGGGGGGCAGGGTCCCTACGAGCAGTACTTC.

The chain recombines TRBV7-2 with TRBJ2-7; 12 nucleotides line up with TRBD1. Trimming at V came to 1 base and at J to 4 bases, leaving 2 bases not matched to a gene. There are 15 residues in the CDR3. Germline V lookup: CDR1 SGHTA, CDR2 FQGNSA. As DNA, the CDR3 is TGTGCCAGCAGCTTAGGGGGACAGGGGGCATACGAGCAGTACTTC. This gives the protein CASSLGGQGAYEQYF.

This chain joins TRBV28 and TRBJ2-1; 8 bases agree with TRBD2. The germline V gene has CDR1 MDHEN and CDR2 SYDVKM. CDR3 size: 16 residues. V was pared by 5 bases and J by 4 bases, with 10 bases of the junction left unmatched. CDR3 loop: CASSLLSSGSYNEQFF. The CDR3 DNA sequence: TGTGCCAGCAGTCTCCTCTCGAGCGGGAGTTACAATGAGCAGTTCTTC.

This clone appeared once. The chain joins TRBV20-1 to TRBJ2-1, with 10 positions matching TRBD2. Germline V lookup: CDR1 DFQATT, CDR2 SNEGSKA (reference sequence). V lost 3 bases and J lost 6; bases outside the gene matches: 5. The CDR3 is 14 residues long. In DNA form, the CDR3 reads TGCAGTGCTAGTCGGCTAGCGGGGGCCAATGAGCAGTTCTTC. It translates to CSASRLAGANEQFF.

This clone has only a few counts. The missing conserved phenylalanine or tryptophan at the end of this CDR3 makes a read error likely. The limits of the CDR3 on the DNA are not certain, so only TCRdb's listed CDR3 is given. V gene TRBV11-3 combines with J gene TRBJ1-3; TRBD1 is the table's D call and was not checked against the DNA. The CDR3 numbers 10 amino acids, ends counted. The germline CDR1 and CDR2 sequences are SGHNT and YENEEA. CDR3 amino acids: CASSFPPGHS.

J is TRBJ1-4 and V is TRBV5-1, with 7 positions matching TRBD1. Germline values: CDR1 SGHRS, CDR2 YFSETQ. The CDR3 has 16 amino acids. The V segment lost 6 bases and the J segment 1 base; nucleotides outside the gene matches: 9. The CDR3 DNA reads as TGCGCCAGCAAGAGAGGGGGCTGGGGAACTAATGAAAAACTGTTTTTT. It yields the protein CASKRGGWGTNEKLFF.

The rearrangement links TRBV7-9 to TRBJ1-6; 10 bases match TRBD1. V trimming: 5 bases; J trimming: 10 bases; junction bases outside the gene matches: 5. Germline V CDR1 and CDR2: SEHNR, FQNEAQ (reference sequence). CDR3 size: 14 residues. For the CDR3, the DNA is TGTGCCAGCAGCACCGGGACAGGGGTCTCACCCCTCCACTTT. Translated, it gives CASSTGTGVSPLHF.

The rearrangement links TRBV12-2 to TRBJ2-1; the D call in the table, TRBD2, was not verified against the DNA. TRBV12-2 is a pseudogene. The length of the CDR3 is 15 residues. CDR3 loop: CASRPGGREYNEQFF. CDR3 sequence (DNA): TGTGCAAGTCGCCCGGGGGGCAGGGAATACAATGAGCAGTTCTTC.

V usage is TRBV7-2 and J usage is TRBJ2-4, with D maybe TRBD2 (7 bases). There are 15 residues in the CDR3. The germline V gene has CDR1 SGHTA and CDR2 FQGNSA. V lost 1 base and J 5 bases, leaving 12 bases between the germline ends. The CDR3 spells CASSLGRGGQNIQYF. The CDR3 DNA is TGTGCCAGCAGCTTAGGTAGGGGGGGCCAAAACATTCAGTACTTC. The variable domain in full, with the rest retrieved from reference TRBV7-2 and TRBJ2-4, is GAGVSQSPSNKVTEKGKDVELRCDPISGHTALYWYRQSLGQGLEFLIYFQGNSAPDKSGLPSDRFSAERTGGSVSTLTIQRTQQEDSAVYLCASSLGRGGQNIQYFGAGTRLSVL.

This chain links TRBV7-6 with TRBJ1-1; D gene unclear. Germline loops: CDR1 SGHVS, CDR2 FNYEAQ. V lost 0 bases to trimming and J lost 8 bases, with 10 bases between them. The CDR3 is made up of 13 amino acids. The CDR3 loop reads CASSLAFESEAFF. In DNA form, the CDR3 reads TGTGCCAGCAGCTTAGCTTTTGAGTCGGAAGCTTTCTTT. The full variable domain, its missing parts supplied by reference TRBV7-6 and TRBJ1-1, is GAGVSQSPRYKVTKRGQDVALRCDPISGHVSLYWYRQALGQGPEFLTYFNYEAQQDKSGLPNDRFSAERPEGSISTLTIQRTEQRDSAMYRCASSLAFESEAFFGQGTRLTVV.

The chain carries TRBV2 and TRBJ2-7, with D uncertain. Trimming left V 0 bases short and J 0 bases short, with 12 bases between. Germline values: CDR1 SNHLY, CDR2 FYNNEI. The CDR3 extends over 16 amino acids. The CDR3 bases are TGTGCCAGCAGTGAAGCGCTTGTGCGAAGCTCCTACGAGCAGTACTTC. It codes for CASSEALVRSSYEQYF. The variable domain in full, with the rest retrieved from reference TRBV2 and TRBJ2-7, is EPEVTQTPSHQVTQMGQEVILRCVPISNHLYFYWYRQILGQKVEFLVSFYNNEISEKSEIFDDQFSVERPDGSNFTLKIRSTKLEDSAMYFCASSEALVRSSYEQYFGPGTRLTVT.

The CDR3 sequence is CSVARDRGENTEAFF. The CDR3 nucleotides read TGCAGCGTGGCCCGGGACAGGGGGGAGAACACTGAAGCTTTCTTT. The rearrangement uses TRBV29-1 and TRBJ1-1, with 11 bases identical to TRBD1. The CDR3 runs to 15 residues. V was pared by 6 bases and J by 1 base, with 7 bases of the junction left unmatched. Germline V lookup: CDR1 SQVTM, CDR2 ANQGSEA.

The V and J genes are TRBV5-4 and TRBJ2-3, with D possibly matching TRBD2 (6 bases). Germline CDR1 reads SGHNT; CDR2 reads YYREEE (reference sequence). This CDR3 has 16 residues. Trimming took off 0 bases at V and 7 bases at J, with 18 bases between the two ends. In DNA, the CDR3 is TGTGCCAGCAGCTTGGCGGAGCGGGTAGGGACCAATACGCAGTATTTT. As protein: CASSLAERVGTNTQYF.

The chain carries TRBV19 and TRBJ2-1, with 11 bases that match TRBD2. The CDR3 runs to 15 residues. With V trimmed by 2 bases and J by 9 bases, 6 bases remained unmatched. CDR1 is LNHDA and CDR2 is SQIVND in the germline V gene (reference sequence). CDR3 protein: CASSISASGRLEQFF. The CDR3 nucleotides are TGTGCCAGTAGTATATCGGCTAGCGGGAGGCTTGAGCAGTTCTTC.

The V gene is TRBV28, the J gene TRBJ2-1; TRBD2 matches 10 bases. Germline loops: CDR1 MDHEN, CDR2 SYDVKM. There are 14 residues in the CDR3. The trim removed 5 bases at V and 8 bases at J, leaving 6 bases unmatched. The CDR3 sequence: CASSPSGGAYEQFF. CDR3 sequence (DNA): TGTGCCAGCAGTCCGAGCGGGGGGGCGTATGAGCAGTTCTTC.

The sample holds one count of this clone. The gene calls are TRBV19 and TRBJ2-1, with D possibly being TRBD2 (5 bases). Germline-derived CDR1 and CDR2 are LNHDA and SQIVND (reference sequence). V lost 1 base and J 2 bases, leaving 12 bases between the germline ends. The CDR3 runs 16 residues. The CDR3: CASSIGGLGTYNEQFF. CDR3 DNA sequence: TGTGCCAGTAGTATAGGAGGGCTAGGAACCTACAATGAGCAGTTCTTC.

The chain uses TRBV3-1 (or the pseudogene TRBV3-2) and TRBJ2-5; 11 bases map to TRBD2. Germline values: CDR1 LGHDT, CDR2 YNNKEL (reference sequence). The CDR3 length is 14 residues. With V trimmed by 5 bases and J by 3 bases, 2 bases remained unmatched. In DNA form, the CDR3 reads TGTGCCAGCAGCAAGGGACTAGCGGAAGAGACCCAGTACTTC. Translating it yields CASSKGLAEETQYF.

This clone was observed a handful of times. The V gene is TRBV6-5, the J gene TRBJ1-6, with D hard to call. The germline V and J ends were trimmed by 0 bases and 4 bases, with 4 bases remaining between them. Germline V lookup: CDR1 MNHEY, CDR2 SVGAGI. CDR3 size: 14 residues. This CDR3 is CASSYSPYNSPLHF. The CDR3 nucleotides read TGTGCCAGCAGTTACTCCCCTTATAATTCACCCCTCCACTTT.

The genes are TRBV21-1 and TRBJ1-1; TRBD1 is the table's D call, not checked against the DNA. TRBV21-1 counts as a pseudogene. The length of the CDR3 is 12 residues. Here the CDR3 DNA reads TGTGCCAGCAGCAAAAGGTCGCAGGGAGCTTTCTTT. This translates into CASSKRSQGAFF.

The genes are TRBV3-1 (or the pseudogene TRBV3-2) and TRBJ2-2; possible D gene TRBD1, 6 bases. The CDR3 consists of 15 residues. Germline-derived CDR1 and CDR2 are LGHDT and YNNKEL (reference sequence). Trimming pared 3 bases from V and 1 base from J, leaving 9 bases between. This chain's CDR3 is CASSHWGQNTGELFF. DNA of the CDR3: TGTGCCAGCAGCCATTGGGGACAGAACACCGGGGAGCTGTTTTTT.

This sequence joins TRBV2 and TRBJ2-1; D unresolved. The CDR3 extends over 13 amino acids. V was pared by 0 bases and J by 4 bases, with 4 bases between. Germline lookup yields CDR1 SNHLY and CDR2 FYNNEI. CDR3 sequence: CASSEAPYNEQFF. The DNA for the CDR3 is TGTGCCAGCAGTGAAGCTCCATACAATGAGCAGTTCTTC.

The chain carries TRBV27 and TRBJ2-7; 14 nucleotides align to TRBD2. J gave up 4 bases and V 1 base, and 3 bases lay outside the gene matches. The CDR3 spans 16 residues. The germline gives CDR1 MNHEY, CDR2 SMNVEV (reference sequence). CDR3 loop: CASSLWGTSGSYEQYF. The CDR3 bases are TGTGCCAGCAGTTTATGGGGGACTAGCGGGAGTTACGAGCAGTACTTC.

The chain has TRBV5-1 and TRBJ1-4, with 7 bases fitting TRBD1. The CDR3 is 18 residues long. Germline loops: CDR1 SGHRS, CDR2 YFSETQ. The V segment lost 4 bases and the J segment 0 bases; nucleotides outside the gene matches: 12. The CDR3, as DNA: TGCGCCAGCAGCCCCAGGGGACAGACGATTGCAACTAATGAAAAACTGTTTTTT. This encodes CASSPRGQTIATNEKLFF.